These 26 T cell receptor beta chains originate from one sample sequenced in a study of B cell selection in AIRE deficiency (dated by TCRdb to about 2019). The method behind the library was the immunoSEQ multiplex PCR assay. TCRdb took this table from immuneACCESS and kept in-frame rearrangements with V and J called. Such tables lack part of the clones; where checked against another copy, unresolved V genes explain under half of the gap, and the rest is unexplained. The table for this sample lists roughly 25,000 clones; around 97% of them were counted only once. More than 0.2% of the sample lies in the top ten. Conventional CD4 T cells were sorted as CD4+CD127+ cells. Material for sequencing was conventional CD4+ T cells sorted from PBMCs. The receptors shown here come from a human donor with AIRE deficiency.

This chain uses TRBV27 with TRBJ1-1; 8 nucleotides align to TRBD1. V was clipped by 6 bases and J by 5 bases; unmatched bases: 11. The CDR3 spans 15 residues. CDR1 is MNHEY, CDR2 SMNVEV, per germline (reference sequence). CDR3 sequence reads: CASRSSGTGVTEAFF. In DNA form, the CDR3 reads TGTGCCAGCAGGAGCTCCGGGACAGGCGTGACTGAAGCTTTCTTT.

The chain couples TRBV19 to TRBJ2-2; D is possibly TRBD1 (5 bases). This CDR3 is 17 amino acids long. V was clipped by 5 bases and J by 7 bases, with 23 bases between them. Germline CDR1 LNHDA, CDR2 SQIVND (reference sequence). The CDR3 DNA sequence: TGTGCCAGTAGTGAGACCCTAAAGGGGAATAATCACGGGGAGCTGTTTTTT. It codes for CASSETLKGNNHGELFF.

The chain joins TRBV7-4 to TRBJ2-7, with 11 bases matching TRBD2. From germline, CDR1 is SGHVT and CDR2 SQSDAQ. V trimming: 5 bases; J trimming: 4 bases; junction bases outside the gene matches: 16. The CDR3 spans 18 residues. DNA for the CDR3: TGTGCCAGCAGCACTAGGGGGACGGGGACTAGCGGCCTATACGAGCAGTACTTC. Its protein product is CASSTRGTGTSGLYEQYF.

The J gene is TRBJ1-5, the V gene TRBV7-8; D unclear. The CDR3 covers 15 residues. CDR1 is SGHVS and CDR2 is FQNEAQ in the germline V gene. V shed 4 bases and J shed 1 base, with 11 bases lying between them. The CDR3 DNA sequence: TGTGCCAGCAGCTCCCGCCAGCGGAGCAATCAGCCCCAGCATTTT. Encoded protein: CASSSRQRSNQPQHF.

The chain uses TRBV5-1 and TRBJ2-1; D might be TRBD1 or TRBD2, each matching 5 bases. The germline V and J ends were trimmed by 0 bases and 12 bases, with 13 bases remaining between them. Germline CDR1 and CDR2: SGHRS and YFSETQ. The CDR3 sequence is 13 residues long. The DNA of the CDR3 is TGCGCCAGCAGCTTGGATCCAGGGACGGTGCAGTTCTTC. It is translated as CASSLDPGTVQFF.

The rearrangement links TRBV30 to TRBJ1-2; 9 bases fit TRBD1. Trimming cost V 3 bases and J 7 bases; bases outside gene matches: 18. Germline V gene data show CDR1 as GTSNPN and CDR2 as SVGIG (reference sequence). CDR3 size: 17 residues. As DNA, the CDR3 is TGTGCCTGGAGCGCCGAGGGGACGGGACAGGGCCTTGCTGGCTACACCTTC. The encoded protein is CAWSAEGTGQGLAGYTF.

This clone was recorded only once. The chain carries TRBV6-6 and TRBJ1-4; no clear D. Germline CDR1 MNHNY, CDR2 SVGAGI (reference sequence). V dropped 6 bases and J dropped 2 bases, with 10 bases sitting between them. CDR3 length: 14 residues. CDR3 loop: CASRFDPTNEKLFF. The CDR3 DNA sequence: TGTGCCAGCAGGTTTGACCCTACTAATGAAAAACTGTTTTTT.

This chain connects TRBV5-1 to TRBJ1-3; D not certain. The V gene lost 4 bases and the J gene lost 0 bases, with 11 bases spanning the gap. The CDR3 spans 15 residues. The germline V gene has CDR1 SGHRS and CDR2 YFSETQ. The CDR3: CASSTDSYSGNTIYF. The CDR3 nucleotides read TGCGCCAGCAGCACAGATTCTTACTCTGGAAACACCATATATTTT. The whole variable domain, remainder taken from reference TRBV5-1 and TRBJ1-3, is KAGVTQTPRYLIKTRGQQVTLSCSPISGHRSVSWYQQTPGQGLQFLFEYFSETQRNKGNFPGRFSGRQFSNSRSEMNVSTLELGDSALYLCASSTDSYSGNTIYFGEGSWLTVV.

The gene calls are TRBV2 and TRBJ2-2, with 10 bases matching TRBD2. The junction had 14 bases not matched to a gene; V was cut back by 6 bases and J by 1 base. In germline, CDR1 is SNHLY, CDR2 FYNNEI. The CDR3 contains 19 residues. The CDR3 loop is CASSRSGRPLTGNTGELFF. In DNA form, the CDR3 reads TGTGCCAGCAGCCGTAGCGGGAGGCCTCTAACCGGGAACACCGGGGAGCTGTTTTTT.

As regards this clone: At one of its ends the junction is not consistent with the germline gene, which may arise from a read error. V usage is TRBV28 and J usage is TRBJ1-1, with 7 positions matching TRBD1. Germline CDR1 MDHEN, CDR2 SYDVKM. The CDR3 has 11 residues. In nucleotides, the CDR3 is TGTGCCAGCGACGAAAAGGACAGGCGGGTCTTT. Translation: CASDEKDRRVF.

This clone has just one count. V gene TRBV7-2 combines with J gene TRBJ2-6; D perhaps matches TRBD2 (7 bases). The V gene's germline CDR1 is SGHTA and CDR2 FQGNSA. Trimming removed 5 bases at V and 1 base at J, with 21 bases between. The CDR3 is 19 residues long. Here the CDR3 reads CASSGGGRGQGSGANVLTF. Written as DNA, the CDR3 is TGTGCCAGCAGCGGGGGGGGCCGGGGTCAGGGGTCTGGGGCCAACGTCCTGACTTTC.

The CDR3 DNA follows: TGTGCCAGCAGCTTAATGGGGCCCGTCAGCACAGATACGCAGTATTTT. This encodes CASSLMGPVSTDTQYF. The chain has TRBV7-2 and TRBJ2-3; D possibly corresponds to TRBD1 (5 bases). The germline CDR1 and CDR2 sequences are SGHTA and FQGNSA. Trimming removed 2 bases at V and 0 bases at J, with 12 bases between. This CDR3 has 16 amino acids.

The gene calls are TRBV21-1 and TRBJ2-3; no check of the table's D call, TRBD1, against the DNA was made. TRBV21-1 is noted as a pseudogene. The CDR3 consists of 13 residues. The chain's CDR3 is CASIPGDRDTQYF. The CDR3 coding sequence is TGTGCCAGCATCCCCGGGGACAGGGATACGCAGTATTTT.

The chain couples TRBV4-3 to TRBJ2-4; D perhaps matches TRBD1 (5 bases). The CDR3 extends over 15 amino acids. Trimming pared 0 bases from V and 7 bases from J, leaving 13 bases between. Germline-derived CDR1 and CDR2 are LGHNA and YSLEER. The CDR3 DNA reads TGCGCCAGCAGCCAAGAAACCAGGGCCCGGAACATTCAGTACTTC. Protein: CASSQETRARNIQYF.

CDR3 amino acids: CASSELPTSASTDTQYF. Written as DNA, the CDR3 is TGTGCCAGCAGCGAACTCCCGACTAGCGCAAGCACAGATACGCAGTATTTT. The V call is TRBV7-2, the J call TRBJ2-3; TRBD2 matches 8 bases. This CDR3 has 17 amino acids. Trimming cost V 5 bases and J 0 bases; bases outside gene matches: 10. The germline V gene has CDR1 SGHTA and CDR2 FQGNSA.

This chain joins TRBV6-6 and TRBJ2-5; D tentatively fits TRBD1 or TRBD2 (5 bases each). Germline CDR1 is MNHNY and CDR2 is SVGAGI (reference sequence). The CDR3 runs 14 residues. The V end lost 7 bases, the J end lost 2 bases, and 14 bases lay between the germline ends. CDR3 protein: CASILFWGQETQYF. As DNA, the CDR3 is TGTGCCAGCATCCTTTTTTGGGGGCAAGAGACCCAGTACTTC.

The rearrangement joins TRBV21-1 to TRBJ2-1; no DNA check was done on the table's D call, TRBD2. TRBV21-1 is recorded as a pseudogene. There are 16 residues in the CDR3. The CDR3 sequence is CASSPVRLASYNEQFF. The CDR3 nucleotides read TGTGCCAGCAGCCCCGTCCGACTAGCTTCCTACAATGAGCAGTTCTTC.

The sample holds a few counts of this clone. The chain uses TRBV9 and TRBJ2-1, with D possibly matching TRBD1 (5 bases). Trimming removed 4 bases at V and 0 bases at J, with 8 bases between. From germline, CDR1 is SGDLS and CDR2 YYNGEE. The CDR3 is made up of 14 amino acids. CDR3 protein: CASSRQSSYNEQFF. The DNA for the CDR3 is TGTGCCAGCAGCAGACAGAGCTCCTACAATGAGCAGTTCTTC.

The gene calls are TRBV15 and TRBJ2-3; TRBD1 matches 12 bases. The CDR3 runs to 15 residues. Trimming removed 5 bases from V and 4 bases from J; junction bases left unmatched: 4. Germline V lookup: CDR1 LNHNV, CDR2 YYDKDF (reference sequence). The CDR3 region is CATSPRDRGPDTQYF. CDR3 nucleotide sequence: TGTGCCACCAGCCCGCGGGACAGGGGGCCAGATACGCAGTATTTT.

Here the CDR3 reads CASSQDPDSPLHF. The CDR3, as DNA: TGCGCCAGCAGCCAAGACCCGGATTCACCCCTCCACTTT. The rearrangement links TRBV4-3 to TRBJ1-6; D gene uncertain. CDR3 size: 13 residues. Per the germline V gene, CDR1 is LGHNA and CDR2 is YSLEER. Trimming pared 0 bases from V and 8 bases from J, leaving 5 bases between.

V gene TRBV27 combines with J gene TRBJ1-1, with D perhaps TRBD1 (5 bases). Trimming pared 3 bases from V and 5 bases from J, leaving 13 bases between. Per the germline V gene, CDR1 is MNHEY and CDR2 is SMNVEV (reference sequence). The CDR3 has 14 amino acids. CDR3 in amino acids: CASSLRQGGTEAFF. The CDR3 DNA is TGTGCCAGCAGTTTGAGGCAGGGTGGAACTGAAGCTTTCTTT.

The CDR3 DNA follows: TGTGCCAGCAGCTCGACTAGCGGGGGTTATGGGGACGAGCAGTACTTC. Protein sequence: CASSSTSGGYGDEQYF. The chain employs TRBV7-3 and TRBJ2-7; TRBD2 matches 12 bases. V shed 4 bases and J 5 bases; nucleotides not matched to a gene: 9. The germline V gene encodes CDR1 SGHTA and CDR2 FQGTGA. The CDR3 covers 16 residues.

This chain uses TRBV27 with TRBJ1-1; D not certain. Trimming left V 8 bases short and J 6 bases short, with 22 bases between. The CDR3 consists of 15 residues. Germline V lookup: CDR1 MNHEY, CDR2 SMNVEV (reference sequence). CDR3 DNA: TGTGCCAGCCTACCTTCGGGCAGGCACGGGGCTGAAGCTTTCTTT. This translates into CASLPSGRHGAEAFF.

The chain recombines TRBV19 with TRBJ2-7; D is undetermined. Germline lookup yields CDR1 LNHDA and CDR2 SQIVND (reference sequence). V lost 0 bases, J lost 3 bases, and 6 bases lay in between. The CDR3 runs to 13 residues. The CDR3 is CASSIEVGYEQYF. The CDR3 DNA is TGTGCCAGTAGTATAGAGGTAGGCTACGAGCAGTACTTC.

This clone was seen just once. This chain uses TRBV28 with TRBJ1-1, with D unclear. Germline V lookup: CDR1 MDHEN, CDR2 SYDVKM. V shed 2 bases and J shed 7 bases, with 17 bases lying between them. The CDR3 runs to 15 residues. The chain's CDR3 is CASSLGGVMGSEAFF. For the CDR3, the DNA is TGTGCCAGCAGTTTAGGCGGGGTAATGGGGAGTGAAGCTTTCTTT.

This chain uses TRBV27 with TRBJ2-5; 15 nucleotides line up with TRBD2. The trim removed 4 bases at V and 7 bases at J, leaving 4 bases unmatched. The CDR3 sequence is 15 residues long. From germline, CDR1 is MNHEY and CDR2 SMNVEV (reference sequence). In DNA, the CDR3 is TGTGCCAGCAGTTATACGGGACTAGCGGGAGGGACCCAGTACTTC. As protein: CASSYTGLAGGTQYF.